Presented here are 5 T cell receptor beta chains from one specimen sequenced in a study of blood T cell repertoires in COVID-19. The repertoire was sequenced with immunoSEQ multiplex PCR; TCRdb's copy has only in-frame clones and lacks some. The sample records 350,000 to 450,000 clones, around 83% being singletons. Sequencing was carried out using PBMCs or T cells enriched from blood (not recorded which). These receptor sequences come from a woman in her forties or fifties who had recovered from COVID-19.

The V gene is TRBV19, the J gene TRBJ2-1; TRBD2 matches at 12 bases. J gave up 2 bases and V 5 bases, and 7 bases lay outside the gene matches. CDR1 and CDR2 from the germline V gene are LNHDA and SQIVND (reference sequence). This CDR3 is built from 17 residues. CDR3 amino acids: CASSGLAGPRTYNEQFF. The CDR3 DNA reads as TGTGCCAGTAGTGGACTAGCGGGACCCCGAACCTACAATGAGCAGTTCTTC.

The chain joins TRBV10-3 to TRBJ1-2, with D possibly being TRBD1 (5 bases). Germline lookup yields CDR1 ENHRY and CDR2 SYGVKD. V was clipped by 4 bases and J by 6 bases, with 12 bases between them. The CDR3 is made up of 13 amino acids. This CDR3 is CAISVPGGDGYTF. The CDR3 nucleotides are TGTGCCATCAGTGTACCGGGGGGGGATGGCTACACCTTC.

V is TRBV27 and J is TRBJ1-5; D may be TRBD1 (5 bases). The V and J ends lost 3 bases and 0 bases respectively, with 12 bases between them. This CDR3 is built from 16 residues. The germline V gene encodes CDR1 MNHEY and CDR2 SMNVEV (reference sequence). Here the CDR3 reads CASSFSGLGSNQPQHF. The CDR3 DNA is TGTGCCAGCAGTTTCTCAGGGTTGGGTAGCAATCAGCCCCAGCATTTT.

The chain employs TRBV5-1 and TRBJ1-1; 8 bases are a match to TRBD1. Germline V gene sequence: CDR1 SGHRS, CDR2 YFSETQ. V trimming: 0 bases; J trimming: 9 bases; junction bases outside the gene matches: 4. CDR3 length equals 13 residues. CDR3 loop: CASSLDGQGQAFF. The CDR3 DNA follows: TGCGCCAGCAGCTTGGACGGACAGGGTCAAGCTTTCTTT.

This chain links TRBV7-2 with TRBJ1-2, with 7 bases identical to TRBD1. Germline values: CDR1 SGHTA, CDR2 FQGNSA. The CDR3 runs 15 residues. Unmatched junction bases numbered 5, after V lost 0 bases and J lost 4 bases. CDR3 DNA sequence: TGTGCCAGCAGCTTAGCGCGACAGGGAAGCTATGGCTACACCTTC. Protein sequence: CASSLARQGSYGYTF.